The TCR beta chain described here comes from a study of identical twins. This clonotype was recorded at least ten times. One end of the junction does not line up with germline, which may come from a read error. This CDR3 contains 16 residues. Germline V gene data show CDR1 as SSHAT and CDR2 as FNYEAQ (reference sequence). TCRdb re-analysed the 5' RACE reads in MiXCR, keeping a single row per CDR3 protein. The data hold some 330,000 distinct CDR3 sequences, with roughly 10% observed a single time. The specimen sequenced was naive T cells sorted from blood. This sequence joins TRBV7-7 and TRBJ2-2; D assignment may be TRBD1 or TRBD2 (5 bases each). This receptor was taken from a woman between 45 and 65 years old in good health. The CDR3: CASSLASGPLGGELFF. DNA of the CDR3: TGTGCTAGCAGCTTAGCATCGGGACCCCTGGGCGGGGAGCTGTTTTTT.